Listed below are T cell receptor beta chains from one sample, sequenced in a study of OX40 agonist ivuxolimab in advanced cancers. Sequenced by immunoSEQ multiplex PCR; TCRdb stores in-frame clones only, minus some. The table shows tens of thousands of clones, with around nine tenths occurring only once. Sequencing was performed on CD4+ or CD8+ T cells sorted from blood, taken in a trial of the OX40 agonist ivuxolimab. The source is an adult with an advanced solid tumor such as melanoma, head and neck, liver or kidney cancer. CDR3s include the opening cysteine and the closing phenylalanine or tryptophan. The order of the fields is CDR3 DNA, CDR3 protein, J gene, V gene, D gene, clone size. The D gene is left open where the match is weak. Some rows have no size entry. The others give once, few or many, or a class for an expanded clone.

TGCAGCGTACGGCGGGGGGACGAGCAGTACTTC	CSVRRGDEQYF	TRBJ2-7	TRBV29-1	TRBD2	-
TGTGCCAGCAGCGTAACCGGCAGGCAAGGAAACACCATATATTTT	CASSVTGRQGNTIYF	TRBJ1-3	TRBV9	-	-
TGTGCCAGCAGTTGGACCTCACAACGGGAAAAACTGTTTTTT	CASSWTSQREKLFF	TRBJ1-4	TRBV6-5	-	-
TGTGCCAGCTCACCACGGCCCACCGGGACAGGGGTAATCGCAGATACGCAGTATTTT	CASSPRPTGTGVIADTQYF	TRBJ2-3	TRBV18	TRBD1	-
TGTGCCAGCAGGCAGACCATCTATGGCTACACCTTC	CASRQTIYGYTF	TRBJ1-2	TRBV6-4	-	-
TGTGCCAGCAGCTCGGCTAGCAGGAGCACAGATACGCAGTATTTT	CASSSASRSTDTQYF	TRBJ2-3	TRBV7-9	-	-
TGTGCCAGTAGCCGACTAGCGGACAGTCTCGAGCAGTACTTC	CASSRLADSLEQYF	TRBJ2-7	TRBV19	TRBD2	-
TGTGCTAGTGGTCTGGGGACTAGCGGGAGGACCTACAATGAGCAGTTCTTC	CASGLGTSGRTYNEQFF	TRBJ2-1	TRBV12-5	TRBD2	-
TGTGCCTCCAGAGGGAACACTGAAGCTTTCTTT	CASRGNTEAFF	TRBJ1-1	TRBV30	-	-
TGCGCCAGCAGCTCTGGAGGCGGGGGGGCCACCGAGCAGTACTTC	CASSSGGGGATEQYF	TRBJ2-7	TRBV5-1	TRBD2	-
TGCAGCGTAAGTGGCTACACCTTC	CSVSGYTF	TRBJ1-2	TRBV29-1	-	-
TGTGCCAGCAGCTCATACGGCTACAATGAGCAGTTCTTC	CASSSYGYNEQFF	TRBJ2-1	TRBV7-9	-	-
TGTGCCAGCACGCGCGGCGAGATCTACGAGCAGTACTTC	CASTRGEIYEQYF	TRBJ2-7	TRBV6-6	-	once
TGTGCCAGCAGACCAGTAGCGGGACAACCCTACGAGCAGTACTTC	CASRPVAGQPYEQYF	TRBJ2-7	TRBV7-8	TRBD2	once
TGTGCCATCAGTGAAGGGATAGGGGAGTTCTTC	CAISEGIGEFF	TRBJ2-1	TRBV10-3	-	-
TGTGCCAGCAGCTATCCAGCGAACACTGAAGCTTTCTTT	CASSYPANTEAFF	TRBJ1-1	TRBV7-9	-	-
TGTGCCAGCAGTCCCCGGTCGGCTACGCAGTATTTT	CASSPRSATQYF	TRBJ2-3	TRBV6-5	-	once
TGTGCCAGCAGTACTAGACAGGGAGGCGAAAAACTGTTTTTT	CASSTRQGGEKLFF	TRBJ1-4	TRBV6-5	TRBD1	once
TGTGCCAGCAGCTCTGATATGATTCGGGGCTACACCTTC	CASSSDMIRGYTF	TRBJ1-2	TRBV5-6	-	-
TGTGCCAGCAGCCTTACCCACACCACTGAAGCTTTCTTT	CASSLTHTTEAFF	TRBJ1-1	TRBV7-6	-	-
TGTGCCAGCACCCAGGGGGGACAGGGGGCGCGGGAGCAGTACTTC	CASTQGGQGAREQYF	TRBJ2-7	TRBV28	TRBD1	-
TGCGCCAGCAGCTTCCCCACTAGCGGTAGCACAGATACGCAGTATTTT	CASSFPTSGSTDTQYF	TRBJ2-3	TRBV5-1	TRBD2	-
TGTGCCAGCAGTCCGGGGGAGGGCTACACCTTC	CASSPGEGYTF	TRBJ1-2	TRBV2	-	-
TGTGCCAGCAGCTTCACAGGGCTAAGGCACATTCAGTACTTC	CASSFTGLRHIQYF	TRBJ2-4	TRBV5-6	-	-
TGTGCCAGCAGCCACCCTGCTAGTACCTCAAACATTCAGTACTTC	CASSHPASTSNIQYF	TRBJ2-4	TRBV7-9	-	once
TGTGCCAGCAGTACCCGTAGGGACTACGAGCAGTACTTC	CASSTRRDYEQYF	TRBJ2-7	TRBV27	-	-
TGTGCCAGCATGGTATTGGCAGATGAAAAACTGTTTTTT	CASMVLADEKLFF	TRBJ1-4	TRBV28	-	-
TGCGCCAGCAGCTTGAAGCCGCGAACGGATGAGCAGTTCTTC	CASSLKPRTDEQFF	TRBJ2-1	TRBV5-1	-	-
TGTGCCAGCCGACAGGGTATCACTGAAGCTTTCTTT	CASRQGITEAFF	TRBJ1-1	TRBV19	TRBD1	-
TGTGCCAGCAGTTTATCCTCCGACAGTCGAGGCTACACCTTC	CASSLSSDSRGYTF	TRBJ1-2	TRBV27	-	-
TGTGCCAGCAGCCCTGGGGTGGCTAACTATGGCTACACCTTC	CASSPGVANYGYTF	TRBJ1-2	TRBV6-4	-	-
TGTGCCAGCAGCTCCGACTCGGGGGCTGAAGCTTTCTTT	CASSSDSGAEAFF	TRBJ1-1	TRBV11-2	-	-
TGTGCCAGTAGTATGATGGTCCAAGAGACCCAGTACTTC	CASSMMVQETQYF	TRBJ2-5	TRBV19	-	-
TGTGCCAGCAGCCAAGTAAGCAGGGCTGGAAACACCATATATTTT	CASSQVSRAGNTIYF	TRBJ1-3	TRBV4-2	-	-
TGTGCCAGCTTTAGAGGATCCTACGAGCAGTACTTC	CASFRGSYEQYF	TRBJ2-7	TRBV2	-	once
TGTGCCAGCAGCTCAGAGTTCGACCTAGCCAAAAACATTCAGTACTTC	CASSSEFDLAKNIQYF	TRBJ2-4	TRBV7-9	-	-
TGTGCCAGTAAGGTACTCCCGGGACAGGGGGCCAGTGAAGGGAACACTGAAGCTTTCTTT	CASKVLPGQGASEGNTEAFF	TRBJ1-1	TRBV19	TRBD1	-
TGTGCCAGCAGCCGGGACACTATAGAGACCCAGTACTTC	CASSRDTIETQYF	TRBJ2-5	TRBV4-2	-	-
TGTGCCAGCAGCGAAGGCGGAGGGGTCAATGAGCAGTTCTTC	CASSEGGGVNEQFF	TRBJ2-1	TRBV6-1	-	-
TGCGCCAGCAGCTTCCGGGAACCCCTCGGCACAGATACGCAGTATTTT	CASSFREPLGTDTQYF	TRBJ2-3	TRBV5-1	-	-
TGTGCCAGCTCACCGGAGGGAAGGCAGACCCAGTACTTC	CASSPEGRQTQYF	TRBJ2-5	TRBV18	-	-
TGTGCCAGTAGTAAGAACAGGGGCGAAAAACTGTTTTTT	CASSKNRGEKLFF	TRBJ1-4	TRBV19	TRBD1	-
TGTGCCAGCCGGTTAGGGGGGGCTGGAAACACCATATATTTT	CASRLGGAGNTIYF	TRBJ1-3	TRBV6-5	-	-
TGTGCCAGCAGTTCACAGGGATGGGCCTACAATGAGCAGTTCTTC	CASSSQGWAYNEQFF	TRBJ2-1	TRBV6-4	-	-
TGTGCCAGCAGTTTATGGACTACCACAGATACGCAGTATTTT	CASSLWTTTDTQYF	TRBJ2-3	TRBV28	-	-
TGTGCCAGCAGTTACGAGACAGGGCGTAATTCACCCCTCCACTTT	CASSYETGRNSPLHF	TRBJ1-6	TRBV6-5	TRBD1	-
TGTGCCAGCAGTGAGTCGGACTATGGCTACACCTTC	CASSESDYGYTF	TRBJ1-2	TRBV25-1	-	-